The rows below give T cell receptor beta chains drawn from one sample of a study of T-cell reconstitution after alpha-beta-depleted transplantation in children. TCRdb passed the PCR reads through MiXCR, listing each CDR3 protein once. The sample carries some 830,000 distinct CDR3 sequences, 16% recorded once. The sequencing here drew on PBMCs, mostly from graft donor cells, taken 360 days after TCRalphabeta/CD19-depleted stem cell transplant. The source of these receptors is a male patient younger than 18 who had a stem cell transplant for acute lymphoblastic leukemia, so the T cells may come from the graft donor. Both conserved end residues are part of each CDR3. D genes are given only for firm matches. Clone size is given for some rows only: seen once, a few or many times, or a class if the clone is expanded.

V gene	D gene	J gene	clone size	CDR3 DNA	CDR3 protein
TRBV27	NA	TRBJ1-2	few	TGTGCCAGCAGTTTTTCTCTAGACAGTCTTTATGGCTACACCTTC	CASSFSLDSLYGYTF
TRBV4-1	TRBD2	TRBJ2-7	NA	TGCGCCAGCAGCCGCGGAAGGGCAGCGGGGCGGGGCGAGCAGTACTTC	CASSRGRAAGRGEQYF
TRBV9	TRBD1	TRBJ2-7	few	TGTGCCAGCAGCGCGAGTAGAGACAGGGTCTGGCCCTACGAGCAGTACTTC	CASSASRDRVWPYEQYF
TRBV7-9	TRBD2	TRBJ2-7	NA	TGTGCCAGCAGCTTAGAAGATAGCGGGAGAGGCAACGAGCAGTACTTC	CASSLEDSGRGNEQYF
TRBV20-1	TRBD1	TRBJ2-1	many	TGCAGTGCTAGATCGGCCGGGACAGGGTTCAATGAGCAGTTCTTC	CSARSAGTGFNEQFF
TRBV20-1	NA	TRBJ2-1	NA	TGCAGTGCTGACAGTCCCTACAATGAGCAGTTCTTC	CSADSPYNEQFF
TRBV12-3/TRBV12-4	TRBD2	TRBJ2-1	few	TGTGCCAGCAGTGGAGCGGGGGGGCCCCGCAATGAGCAGTTCTTC	CASSGAGGPRNEQFF
TRBV12-3/TRBV12-4	NA	TRBJ2-3	few	TGTGCCAGCCTTTCTACGGGCACAGATACGCAGTATTTT	CASLSTGTDTQYF
TRBV5-5	NA	TRBJ2-4	few	TGTGCCAGCAGCTCCTCTGGGGGAGAGAACATTCAGTACTTC	CASSSSGGENIQYF
TRBV9	TRBD1	TRBJ2-7	many	TGTGCCAGCAGCGCCGGGACAGGGACCTACGAGCAGTACTTC	CASSAGTGTYEQYF
TRBV5-1	NA	TRBJ1-4	few	TGCGCCAGCAGTTACACCCATGGGGGACCAACTAATGAAAAACTGTTTTTT	CASSYTHGGPTNEKLFF
TRBV29-1	NA	TRBJ2-3	few	TGCAGCGCCGGGACACGGATCACAGATACGCAGTATTTT	CSAGTRITDTQYF
TRBV27	NA	TRBJ2-7	few	TGTGCCAGCAGTTTATCCGACAGGAGGTACGAGCAGTACTTC	CASSLSDRRYEQYF
TRBV6-5	NA	TRBJ1-5	NA	TGTGCCAGCAGTTCCACACCCCGAGGGGAGGGCGGCAATCAGCCCCAGCATTTT	CASSSTPRGEGGNQPQHF
TRBV10-3	NA	TRBJ1-1	NA	TGTGCCATCAGTGAGAGCCCTGGGCGGGGGGCTGAAGCTTTCTTT	CAISESPGRGAEAFF
TRBV30	TRBD2	TRBJ2-7	few	TGTGCCTGGAGTTACGGTAGCGGGAGGTACGAGCAGTACTTC	CAWSYGSGRYEQYF
TRBV25-1	TRBD2	TRBJ2-5	NA	TGTGCCAGCAGTGAATATAGGCGGGAGTACCAAGAGACCCAGTACTTC	CASSEYRREYQETQYF
TRBV4-3	TRBD1	TRBJ1-5	few	TGCGCCAGCAGCTCAACCGCTCTCACAGGGGGTCAGCCCCAGCATTTT	CASSSTALTGGQPQHF
TRBV18	NA	TRBJ1-6	few	TGTGCCAGCTCACCGATAAACCCCGGGACATCGAATTCACCCCTCCACTTT	CASSPINPGTSNSPLHF
TRBV29-1	NA	TRBJ1-2	few	TGCAGCGTTTACACTCACCCTAACTATGGCTACACCTTC	CSVYTHPNYGYTF
TRBV7-8	TRBD2	TRBJ2-2	many	TGTGCCAGCAGCTTAGTCGGGACTAGTGACACCGGGGAGCTGTTTTTT	CASSLVGTSDTGELFF
TRBV2	NA	TRBJ2-5	few	TGTGCCACCCCCTTTGAGTCCGCCATGGTAGAGACCCAGTACTTC	CATPFESAMVETQYF
TRBV5-8	NA	TRBJ1-4	NA	TGTGCCAGCAGCTTGTGGAGGCTCACTGAAAAACTGTTTTTT	CASSLWRLTEKLFF
TRBV5-1	NA	TRBJ2-1	few	TGCGCCAGCAGCTTCCCCAAATCCTACAATGAGCAGTTCTTC	CASSFPKSYNEQFF
TRBV20-1	TRBD1	TRBJ2-7	NA	TGCAGTGCCGCCGGGACAGGGAACGAGCAGTACTTC	CSAAGTGNEQYF
TRBV20-1	NA	TRBJ1-2	NA	TGCACCTGGACTGGGAACTATGGCTACACCTTC	CTWTGNYGYTF
TRBV20-1	TRBD2	TRBJ2-2	NA	TGCAGTTTTAGCGGGTCGAACACCGGGGAGCTGTTTTTT	CSFSGSNTGELFF
TRBV4-1	TRBD1	TRBJ2-7	few	TGCGCCAGCAGCCACTTGGGACAGGGGCAGTACGAGCAGTACTTC	CASSHLGQGQYEQYF
TRBV24-1	NA	TRBJ1-1	NA	TGTGCCACCAGTGAGTCCGGGGGCGCGGGGGAAGCTTTCTTT	CATSESGGAGEAFF
TRBV25-1	TRBD1	TRBJ1-5	few	TGTGCCAGCAGTGACCGGACAGGGCTTGATCAGCCCCAGCATTTT	CASSDRTGLDQPQHF
TRBV24-1	TRBD2	TRBJ2-3	few	TGTGCCACCAGTGCCTCCTTAGGGAGGGGAAGAACAGATACGCAGTATTTT	CATSASLGRGRTDTQYF
TRBV20-1	TRBD2	TRBJ2-5	NA	TGCAGTGCTGGGAGGGTTTACCGGCGGGAGACCCAGTACTTC	CSAGRVYRRETQYF
TRBV4-2	TRBD2	TRBJ2-1	NA	TGTGCCAGCAGCCCCCCCCAAACTAGCGGGAGTGGCTATGAGCAGTTCTTC	CASSPPQTSGSGYEQFF
TRBV27	TRBD1	TRBJ1-5	NA	TGTGCCAGCAGGGGGACAGGGCGACATCAGCCCCAGCATTTT	CASRGTGRHQPQHF
TRBV14	TRBD1	TRBJ2-1	NA	TGTGCCAGCAGCCAGTGGGGACAGGGAGGACCTGAGCAGTTCTTC	CASSQWGQGGPEQFF
TRBV5-1	NA	TRBJ2-7	NA	TGCGCCAGCAGCCACAACGGACAAACTAACTACGAGCAGTACTTC	CASSHNGQTNYEQYF
TRBV7-2	NA	TRBJ1-4	NA	TGTGCCAGCAGCTTGAGCAGCTTTGAAAAACTGTTTTTT	CASSLSSFEKLFF
TRBV12-3/TRBV12-4	NA	TRBJ2-6	many	TGTGCCAGCGCTCCTCCTGGGGCCAACGTCCTGACTTTC	CASAPPGANVLTF
TRBV29-1	NA	TRBJ2-7	few	TGCAGCGTTGAGTGGGAGCGCTACGAGCAGTACTTC	CSVEWERYEQYF
TRBV27	NA	TRBJ2-1	few	TGTGCCAGCGGTCAGATGAGCTACAATGAGCAGTTCTTC	CASGQMSYNEQFF